Included here is one T cell receptor beta chain sequence, with context. The data were taken from a study of blood T cell repertoires in COVID-19. Study overall: The United States, Italy and Spain provided the acute and convalescent COVID-19 samples.

Authors' analysis steps: Reference gene primer amplification in the assay estimated nucleated cell counts. Clones were read by immunoSEQ multiplex PCR, and TCRdb kept only the in-frame ones, dropping some. V and J calls and clone size are those listed in that table; D and trimming were worked out from the DNA. The sample records roughly 250,000 clones, over 75% being singletons. All enrollees were roughly 18 to 100 years old and from roughly 26 US areas. Exposed enrollees encountered a COVID-19 case at some point within 2 weeks before study entry. Trimming pared 2 bases from V and 1 base from J, leaving 8 bases between. The CDR3 consists of 14 residues. Germline assignment: CDR1 SGHTA and CDR2 FQGTGA.

Material for sequencing was PBMCs or T cells enriched from blood (not recorded which). The TCR was taken from a woman aged 40 to 50 who had been exposed to COVID-19. The chain combines TRBV7-3 with TRBJ1-1, with D perhaps TRBD1 (5 bases). This CDR3 is CASSLGGANTEAFF. The DNA of the CDR3 is TGTGCCAGCAGCTTAGGCGGGGCGAACACTGAAGCTTTCTTT.